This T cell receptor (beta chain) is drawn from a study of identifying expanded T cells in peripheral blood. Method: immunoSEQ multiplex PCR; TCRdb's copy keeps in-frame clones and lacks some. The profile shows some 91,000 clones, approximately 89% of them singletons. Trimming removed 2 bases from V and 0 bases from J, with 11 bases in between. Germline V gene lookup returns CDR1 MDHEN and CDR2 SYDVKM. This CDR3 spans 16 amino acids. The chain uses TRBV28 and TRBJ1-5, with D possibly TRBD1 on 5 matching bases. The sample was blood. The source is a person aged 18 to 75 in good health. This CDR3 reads CASSLSWGDSNQPQHF. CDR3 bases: TGTGCCAGCAGTTTAAGTTGGGGGGATAGCAATCAGCCCCAGCATTTT.